This TCR beta chain is drawn from a study of T cell responses to AZD1222 COVID-19 vaccine. Study outcomes and limitations: The study found Spike-specific TCR breadth and depth rose after two AZD1222 doses.

Per germline, CDR1 LNHDA and CDR2 SQIVND (reference sequence). The V and J ends lost 1 base and 0 bases respectively, with 10 bases between them. This CDR3 is 15 amino acids long. To note about this clone: Its target is not known.

Sequencing used immunoSEQ multiplex PCR; TCRdb keeps in-frame clones, though not all of them. The data hold about 110,000 clones, with roughly nine tenths observed a single time. Specimen: peripheral blood, collected on day 0 of AZD1222 vaccination. The chain joins TRBV19 to TRBJ2-7; D gene unclear. The receptor's source is an adult in good health. The CDR3 loop reads CASSIGGTSSYEQYF. The DNA for the CDR3 is TGTGCCAGTAGTATAGGTGGCACCAGCTCCTACGAGCAGTACTTC.